The clone carrying this T cell receptor beta chain was observed many times. Its target is not known. Trimming removed 4 bases from V and 5 bases from J; junction bases left unmatched: 9. The germline V gene encodes CDR1 SGHTA and CDR2 FQGNSA. This CDR3 has 17 amino acids. The sample is drawn from a study of T cells in Graves' hyperthyroidism and ophthalmopathy. Ophthalmopathy cases met thresholds of Clinical Activity Score at least 3, NOSPECS grade at least 4 and duration under 3 months. Notes on the study in general: Ophthalmopathy, which appeared later, was predicted by the model a median 6.5 months before onset. Patients with ophthalmopathy were separated from those with stable hyperthyroidism by a 13 V-J model.

Using RNA transcripts as the source, TCR beta CDR3 regions were amplified. The HTBI primer set served for first-round RT-PCR of the TCR CDR3. TCRdb re-called the multiplex PCR reads through MiXCR, storing one row per CDR3 protein. Of approximately 400,000 distinct CDR3 sequences in the sample, around 15% were seen once. The receptor's source is a man over 45 with Graves' ophthalmopathy. What was sequenced was blood. This chain connects TRBV7-2 to TRBJ2-5; 14 bases agree with TRBD2. This CDR3 is CASSSETSGRAGETQYF. For the CDR3, the DNA is TGTGCCAGCAGCTCAGAGACTAGCGGGAGGGCAGGGGAGACCCAGTACTTC.